The 28 T cell receptor beta chains in this list originate from one sample, sequenced in a study of cytomegalovirus exposure and HLA in healthy donors. The study ran its PCR with 60 Vbeta and 13 Jbeta primers. Assay: immunoSEQ multiplex PCR; the TCRdb copy retains only in-frame clones and omits some. The table lists 50,000 to 75,000 clones, about 83% of them singletons. Sequenced input: PBMCs. These receptors were taken from a human donor in good health.

V gene TRBV6-5 combines with J gene TRBJ2-1; 8 bases map to TRBD2. Germline trimming cut 2 bases from V and 2 bases from J; bases unmatched to any gene: 2. CDR3 size: 15 residues. From germline, CDR1 is MNHEY and CDR2 SVGAGI. CDR3 DNA sequence: TGTGCCAGCAGTTACCCGGGACTAGCCTACAATGAGCAGTTCTTC. This sequence encodes CASSYPGLAYNEQFF.

This clone was seen more than once but under ten times. This chain connects TRBV7-2 to TRBJ2-5; 12 bases are shared with TRBD2. From germline, CDR1 is SGHTA and CDR2 FQGNSA. The CDR3 is 15 amino acids. J gave up 9 bases and V 4 bases, and 9 bases lay outside the gene matches. CDR3 region: CASSSLTSGRTPQYF. The CDR3, as DNA: TGTGCCAGCAGCTCCTTGACTAGCGGGAGAACGCCCCAGTACTTC.

The rearrangement joins TRBV7-2 to TRBJ2-5; 7 nucleotides match TRBD2. CDR1 and CDR2 (germline): SGHTA, FQGNSA. V dropped 5 bases and J dropped 4; count of bases not matched to a gene: 7. CDR3 length: 14 residues. The CDR3 protein is CASSAAGARETQYF. CDR3 in DNA: TGTGCCAGCAGCGCGGCGGGAGCCAGAGAGACCCAGTACTTC.

The chain employs TRBV28 and TRBJ2-7; 8 positions match TRBD1. Germline assignment: CDR1 MDHEN and CDR2 SYDVKM. V shed 4 bases, J shed 3 bases, and the junction held 2 bases outside the gene matches. The length of the CDR3 is 13 residues. DNA of the CDR3: TGTGCCAGCAGTTACGGACAGGGCTACGAGCAGTACTTC. This gives the protein CASSYGQGYEQYF. The full variable domain, in which reference TRBV28 and TRBJ2-7 provide the parts outside the CDR3, is DVKVTQSSRYLVKRTGEKVFLECVQDMDHENMFWYRQDPGLGLRLIYFSYDVKMKEKGDIPEGYSVSREKKERFSLILESASTNQTSMYLCASSYGQGYEQYFGPGTRLTVT.

V usage is TRBV4-1 and J usage is TRBJ2-5; D unresolved. This CDR3 has 15 residues. Germline loops: CDR1 MGHRA, CDR2 YSYEKL. V was clipped by 0 bases and J by 3 bases, with 11 bases between them. The CDR3 loop is CASSQDSPLEETQYF. Written as DNA, the CDR3 is TGCGCCAGCAGCCAAGATTCCCCCCTAGAAGAGACCCAGTACTTC.

The chain is built from TRBV7-8 and TRBJ2-3, with a tentative D call TRBD1 (5 bases). The ends were cut back, 1 base at V and 5 bases at J, with 7 bases in the middle. This CDR3 spans 13 amino acids. CDR1 and CDR2 from the germline V gene are SGHVS and FQNEAQ. CDR3 bases: TGTGCCAGCAGCTTAGACAGGCTAGATACGCAGTATTTT. Its translation is CASSLDRLDTQYF.

For the CDR3, the DNA is TGTGCCAGCAGTGAACCGGGACAGGGGGCAGATGAGCAGTTCTTC. It specifies CASSEPGQGADEQFF. The V call is TRBV2, the J call TRBJ2-1, with 12 bases matching TRBD1. The germline gives CDR1 SNHLY, CDR2 FYNNEI. The CDR3 is made up of 15 amino acids. Germline trimming cut 2 bases from V and 8 bases from J; bases unmatched to any gene: 4.

The chain joins TRBV9 to TRBJ2-3; 9 nucleotides align to TRBD2. CDR3 size: 16 residues. J gave up 6 bases and V 4 bases, and 12 bases lay outside the gene matches. Germline CDR1 SGDLS, CDR2 YYNGEE. The CDR3 DNA reads as TGTGCCAGCAGCCCCCGTGGGTCTAGCGGGGCTGATACGCAGTATTTT. It translates to CASSPRGSSGADTQYF.

The rearrangement joins TRBV11-2 to TRBJ1-1; 7 bases fit TRBD1. This CDR3 is built from 15 residues. With V trimmed by 5 bases and J by 5 bases, 11 bases remained unmatched. Germline V gives CDR1 SGHAT, CDR2 FQNNGV. The CDR3 DNA reads as TGTGCCAGCAGCACCCTGCCGGGACAGAAGACTGAAGCTTTCTTT. Its protein product is CASSTLPGQKTEAFF.

This clone showed up just a few times. The DNA of the CDR3 is TGTGCCAGCAGATTAAGACAGGGTTTGCTGAGTCAGCCCCAGCATTTT. Its protein is CASRLRQGLLSQPQHF. The chain combines TRBV28 with TRBJ1-5, with 7 bases aligning to TRBD1. Germline-derived CDR1 and CDR2 are MDHEN and SYDVKM. V gave up 6 bases and J gave up 6 bases; unmatched junction bases: 14. This CDR3 comprises 16 residues.

The rearrangement links TRBV4-3 to TRBJ2-5; tentative D call: TRBD2 (5 bases). Germline V gene sequence: CDR1 LGHNA, CDR2 YSLEER. The CDR3 contains 13 residues. The ends were cut back, 3 bases at V and 3 bases at J, with 8 bases in the middle. CDR3 coding DNA: TGCGCCAGCAGCCAGGACGGGGAAGAGACCCAGTACTTC. Amino acids: CASSQDGEETQYF.

In DNA form, the CDR3 reads TGTGCCAGCAGCTTAGACATGAACACTGAAGCTTTCTTT. This sequence encodes CASSLDMNTEAFF. This chain uses TRBV11-3 with TRBJ1-1; no definite D call. Trimming shortened V by 0 bases and J by 0 bases, and 2 bases separated the two germline ends. CDR1 is SGHNT, CDR2 YENEEA, per germline. The CDR3 consists of 13 residues.

This chain joins TRBV10-1 and TRBJ1-1; D is perhaps TRBD1 (6 bases). The CDR3 contains 15 residues. Trimming took off 3 bases at V and 6 bases at J, with 17 bases between the two ends. Germline values: CDR1 WNHNN, CDR2 SYGVQD (reference sequence). The CDR3 protein is CASSDRTATIAEAFF. CDR3 coding DNA: TGCGCCAGCAGTGACCGGACAGCAACGATTGCTGAAGCTTTCTTT.

The chain has TRBV5-1 and TRBJ2-6, with a tentative D call TRBD2 (6 bases). Germline V gene sequence: CDR1 SGHRS, CDR2 YFSETQ. Trimming cost V 0 bases and J 2 bases, with 9 bases left between them. The CDR3 has 16 amino acids. CDR3 sequence (DNA): TGCGCCAGCAGCTTGGAGGGCGGGGCTGGGGCCAACGTCCTGACTTTC. Translated, it gives CASSLEGGAGANVLTF.

V and J are TRBV13 and TRBJ2-3, with D perhaps TRBD2 (6 bases). The ends were cut back, 0 bases at V and 5 bases at J, with 18 bases in the middle. Per germline, CDR1 PRHDT and CDR2 FYEKMQ (reference sequence). The CDR3 runs 17 residues. The CDR3 DNA is TGTGCCAGCAGCTTAGGCTGGGGCGGGAAGGCTGAAGATACGCAGTATTTT. Its translation: CASSLGWGGKAEDTQYF.

CDR3 coding DNA: TGTGCCAGCAGTGCATTTCGGACTCACCTCGAAGAGCAGTTCTTC. As protein: CASSAFRTHLEEQFF. The chain combines TRBV2 with TRBJ2-1, with a weak D call TRBD2 (5 bases). The CDR3 runs 15 residues. The germline V gene encodes CDR1 SNHLY and CDR2 FYNNEI. V lost 4 bases to trimming and J lost 10 bases, with 20 bases between them.

The chain joins TRBV7-9 to TRBJ2-3, with 11 bases matching TRBD2. Unmatched junction bases numbered 7, after V lost 6 bases and J lost 2 bases. The CDR3 is made up of 16 amino acids. Germline V gene sequence: CDR1 SEHNR, CDR2 FQNEAQ (reference sequence). CDR3 loop: CASRATSGGPTDTQYF. The CDR3 region has the DNA TGTGCCAGCAGGGCCACTAGCGGGGGCCCCACAGATACGCAGTATTTT. The entire variable domain, with the rest obtained from reference TRBV7-9 and TRBJ2-3, is as follows: DTGVSQNPRHKITKRGQNVTFRCDPISEHNRLYWYRQTLGQGPEFLTYFQNEAQLEKSRLLSDRFSAERPKGSFSTLEIQRTEQGDSAMYLCASRATSGGPTDTQYFGPGTRLTVL.

This clone has a handful of counts. The chain combines TRBV7-9 with TRBJ1-2; 8 bases are a match to TRBD1. CDR1 is SEHNR, CDR2 FQNEAQ, per germline (reference sequence). Trimming took 5 bases from V and 10 from J; bases not matched to a gene: 12. This CDR3 has 14 residues. The CDR3 protein is CASSLGQVGFDYTF. CDR3 nucleotide sequence: TGTGCCAGCAGCCTGGGACAGGTGGGCTTTGACTACACCTTC.

V usage is TRBV19 and J usage is TRBJ2-3, with D tentatively TRBD1 (6 bases). Trimming left V 5 bases short and J 4 bases short, with 13 bases between. Germline CDR1 LNHDA, CDR2 SQIVND (reference sequence). This CDR3 is 14 amino acids long. For the CDR3, the DNA is TGTGCCAGTAGTTCCCGACAGGACCCAGATACGCAGTATTTT. It specifies CASSSRQDPDTQYF. Drawing the rest from reference TRBV19 and TRBJ2-3, the complete variable domain is DGGITQSPKYLFRKEGQNVTLSCEQNLNHDAMYWYRQDPGQGLRLIYYSQIVNDFQKGDIAEGYSVSREKKESFPLTVTSAQKNPTAFYLCASSSRQDPDTQYFGPGTRLTVL.

The chain is built from TRBV2 and TRBJ2-7, with D maybe TRBD1 (6 bases). The CDR3 totals 13 residues. The V and J ends lost 4 bases and 3 bases respectively, with 10 bases between them. The germline CDR1 and CDR2 sequences are SNHLY and FYNNEI. As DNA, the CDR3 is TGTGCCAGCAGTGGAGGACAGATCTACGAGCAGTACTTC. Translating it yields CASSGGQIYEQYF.

The chain links TRBV18 to TRBJ2-4; 10 nucleotides match TRBD2. Trimming at V came to 1 base and at J to 6 bases, leaving 9 bases not matched to a gene. This CDR3 is built from 17 residues. The germline V gene has CDR1 KGHSH and CDR2 LQKENI. CDR3 DNA: TGTGCCAGCTCACCACAAGTCCTAGCGGGGGCGCGAAACATTCAGTACTTC. This encodes CASSPQVLAGARNIQYF.

The rearrangement joins TRBV14 to TRBJ2-7; D perhaps matches TRBD1 (6 bases). CDR1 and CDR2 from the germline V gene are SGHDN and FVKESK. With 4 bases removed from V and 7 bases from J, the gap between germline ends came to 14 bases. The CDR3 runs 13 residues. CDR3 DNA sequence: TGTGCCAGCAGCCTCCTAGGGGGTTTTGAGCAGTACTTC. Its translation is CASSLLGGFEQYF.

The chain employs TRBV9 and TRBJ2-1, with TRBD1 matching over 7 bases. J was trimmed by 5 bases and V by 3 bases; bases with no gene match: 8. Germline V lookup: CDR1 SGDLS, CDR2 YYNGEE. The CDR3 covers 15 residues. CDR3 nucleotide sequence: TGTGCCAGCAGCGAGGTCAGGGGGAGAAACAATGAGCAGTTCTTC. Translation gives CASSEVRGRNNEQFF.

J is TRBJ2-5 and V is TRBV18; 8 positions agree with TRBD2. Trimming at V came to 3 bases and at J to 2 bases, leaving 14 bases not matched to a gene. Germline V gives CDR1 KGHSH, CDR2 LQKENI. The CDR3 is made up of 18 amino acids. The CDR3 nucleotides read TGTGCCAGCTCACCTACCGGGGGGGGCGCGATCGGGCAAGAGACCCAGTACTTC. It encodes CASSPTGGGAIGQETQYF.

The chain uses TRBV6-5 and TRBJ2-7, with 7 bases identical to TRBD2. Germline loops: CDR1 MNHEY, CDR2 SVGAGI. V lost 2 bases, J lost 6 bases, and 10 bases stayed unmatched. The CDR3 covers 15 residues. The CDR3: CASSYQGLVALEQYF. DNA for the CDR3: TGTGCCAGCAGTTACCAAGGACTAGTGGCCCTCGAGCAGTACTTC.

In its sample, this clone was seen a few times. V is TRBV19 and J is TRBJ1-5; 7 bases are a match to TRBD1. Germline V lookup: CDR1 LNHDA, CDR2 SQIVND (reference sequence). The CDR3 is 15 residues long. J lost 1 base, V lost 4 bases, and 4 bases had no gene match. The CDR3 region is CASSSTGQSNQPQHF. The CDR3 coding sequence is TGTGCCAGTAGTAGCACGGGACAGAGCAATCAGCCCCAGCATTTT.

This rearrangement joins TRBV18 to TRBJ1-1; D not certain. CDR1 KGHSH and CDR2 LQKENI come from the germline V gene. The CDR3 is 13 residues long. V lost 2 bases and J 7 bases, leaving 11 bases between the germline ends. The CDR3 region has the DNA TGTGCCAGCTCACCAGGGCACGAGTTTGAAGCTTTCTTT. Amino acids: CASSPGHEFEAFF.

On this clone: Other DNA sequences in the same sample also yield this CDR3. The chain uses TRBV10-3 and TRBJ2-3; 8 nucleotides line up with TRBD1. The V and J ends lost 2 bases and 6 bases, in that order; junction bases with no gene match: 13. This CDR3 contains 17 residues. Germline CDR1 reads ENHRY; CDR2 reads SYGVKD. CDR3 loop: CAISETGQGRARDTQYF. CDR3 DNA: TGTGCCATCAGTGAGACCGGACAGGGACGAGCTCGGGATACGCAGTATTTT.